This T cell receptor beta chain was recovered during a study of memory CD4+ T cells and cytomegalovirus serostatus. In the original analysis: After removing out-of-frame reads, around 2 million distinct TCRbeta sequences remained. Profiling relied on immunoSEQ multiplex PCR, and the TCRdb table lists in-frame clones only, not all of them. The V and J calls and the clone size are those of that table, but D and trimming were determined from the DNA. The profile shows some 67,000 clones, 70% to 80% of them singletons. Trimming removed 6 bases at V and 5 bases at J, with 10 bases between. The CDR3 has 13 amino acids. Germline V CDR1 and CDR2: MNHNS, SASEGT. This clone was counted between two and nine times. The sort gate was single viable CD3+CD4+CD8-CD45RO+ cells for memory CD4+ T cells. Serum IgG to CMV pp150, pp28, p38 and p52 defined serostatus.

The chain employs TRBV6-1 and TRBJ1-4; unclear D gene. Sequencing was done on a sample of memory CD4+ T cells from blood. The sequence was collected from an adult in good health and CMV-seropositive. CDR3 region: CASRRALNEKLFF. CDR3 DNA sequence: TGTGCCAGCAGGCGGGCACTCAATGAAAAACTGTTTTTT.